This TCR beta chain was documented in a study of T cell changes during pregnancy in multiple sclerosis. Clones were sequenced by immunoSEQ multiplex PCR, and TCRdb holds only the in-frame ones, with some missing. The table records 40,000 to 45,000 clones, more than 75% of them present only once. A single count supports this clone. The CDR3 spans 17 residues. V lost 0 bases to trimming and J lost 0 bases; unmatched junction nucleotides: 4. Germline V lookup: CDR1 MRHNA, CDR2 SNTAGT. This specimen was CD8+ T cells from peripheral blood mononuclear cells, taken after pregnancy. The chain recombines TRBV6-4 with TRBJ2-3, with TRBD2 matching 9 bases. This sequence was found in a female donor in good health, enrolled as a control in a pregnancy study. The CDR3 DNA reads as TGTGCCAGCAGTGACTCGGGAGCGGGGGGAAGCACAGATACGCAGTATTTT. Its translation is CASSDSGAGGSTDTQYF.